This is a list of T cell receptor beta chains from one sample in a study of shared clonotypes between healthy human individuals. Profiling relied on immunoSEQ multiplex PCR, and the TCRdb table lists in-frame clones only, not all of them. The sample shows 950,000 to 1,300,000 clones, approximately 72% of them seen only once. The sample was memory CD4+ T cells sorted from blood. The receptor source for this set is a man between 18 and 35 years old in good health. CDR3s include the opening cysteine and the closing phenylalanine or tryptophan. The D gene is left open where the match is weak. The size of a clone is reported for some rows only, either as once, few or many, or as a class for expanded clones.

>TRBV4-1|18|TRBD1|TRBJ2-3|-
CASTPGQGAGSSTDTQYF
TGCGCCAGCACCCCGGGACAGGGGGCGGGTTCGAGCACAGATACGCAGTATTTT
>TRBV6-5|14|-|TRBJ2-5|-
CASKRLGEAETQYF
TGTGCCAGCAAACGACTAGGGGAGGCAGAGACCCAGTACTTC
>TRBV5-6|16|TRBD2|TRBJ2-5|-
CASSLRSTAGGETQYF
TGTGCCAGCAGCTTGAGGAGTACGGCGGGAGGCGAGACCCAGTACTTC
>TRBV7-8|17|-|TRBJ2-6|-
CASSLVARPSGANVLTF
TGTGCCAGCAGCTTAGTAGCTAGGCCCTCTGGGGCCAACGTCCTGACTTTC
>TRBV4-3|16|TRBD1|TRBJ2-3|-
CASSQGQGARGDTQYF
TGCGCCAGCAGCCAAGGACAGGGGGCTAGGGGCGATACGCAGTATTTT
>TRBV5-1|18|-|TRBJ1-4|-
CASSPGGQTQRTNEKLFF
TGCGCCAGCAGCCCTGGTGGCCAGACCCAAAGAACTAATGAAAAACTGTTTTTT
>TRBV6-1|12|-|TRBJ1-3|once
CASSVSRNTIYF
TGTGCCAGCAGTGTATCAAGAAACACCATATATTTT
>TRBV30|17|TRBD2|TRBJ2-1|-
CAWSPAWASGRYNEQFF
TGTGCCTGGAGTCCGGCGTGGGCTAGCGGGAGATACAATGAGCAGTTCTTC
>TRBV5-1|15|-|TRBJ1-1|-
CASTPAQGRNTEAFF
TGCGCCAGCACCCCGGCCCAGGGGCGGAACACTGAAGCTTTCTTT
>TRBV5-1|15|TRBD2|TRBJ2-7|-
CASSLASGSRYEQYF
TGCGCCAGCAGCTTGGCTAGCGGGAGTAGGTACGAGCAGTACTTC
>TRBV4-1|15|-|TRBJ1-5|once
CASSQGGISQQPQHF
TGCGCCAGCAGCCAAGGGGGGATTTCGCAACAGCCCCAGCATTTT
>TRBV5-4|16|TRBD2|TRBJ2-3|-
CASSFMASGRTDTQYF
TGTGCCAGCAGCTTCATGGCTAGCGGTCGCACAGATACGCAGTATTTT
>TRBV5-5|14|TRBD1|TRBJ1-4|few
CASSFTGGNEKLFF
TGTGCCAGCAGCTTTACAGGGGGGAATGAAAAACTGTTTTTT
>TRBV28|14|TRBD2|TRBJ2-3|-
CASSPRLATDTQYF
TGTGCCAGCAGTCCCCGACTAGCTACAGATACGCAGTATTTT
>TRBV25-1|13|-|TRBJ2-7|-
CASSDSRGGEQYF
TGTGCCAGCAGCGACAGCCGGGGCGGCGAGCAGTACTTC
>TRBV5-1|16|-|TRBJ1-3|-
CASSLEQVFSGNTIYF
TGCGCCAGCAGCTTGGAACAGGTCTTCTCTGGAAACACCATATATTTT
>TRBV10-3|13|TRBD1|TRBJ2-7|-
CAITGTGSYEQYF
TGTGCCATCACCGGGACAGGGAGCTACGAGCAGTACTTC
>TRBV30|12|TRBD1|TRBJ2-7|-
CAGRTGNYEQYF
TGTGCCGGGAGGACAGGGAACTACGAGCAGTACTTC
>TRBV10-3|12|-|TRBJ1-1|-
CAIVVQENGAFF
TGTGCCATCGTTGTACAGGAGAATGGAGCTTTCTTT
>TRBV5-1|19|TRBD1|TRBJ1-2|-
CASSLLGGRTHDPNYGYTF
TGCGCCAGCAGCTTGTTAGGGGGCAGGACTCACGACCCTAACTATGGCTACACCTTC
>TRBV6-1|15|TRBD1|TRBJ1-2|-
CASSEAVGTVRGYTF
TGTGCCAGCAGTGAAGCGGTGGGGACAGTAAGGGGCTACACCTTC
>TRBV5-6|15|TRBD1|TRBJ2-5|-
CASSLDRQGLETQYF
TGTGCCAGCAGCTTGGACCGACAGGGGCTAGAGACCCAGTACTTC
>TRBV4-2|20|TRBD2|TRBJ2-6|once
CASSQRGLAGGGSGANVLTF
TGTGCCAGCAGCCAAAGGGGACTAGCGGGGGGTGGCTCTGGGGCCAACGTCCTGACTTTC
>TRBV6-4|14|-|TRBJ2-1|-
CASSQFGGATEQFF
TGTGCCAGCAGTCAGTTCGGAGGGGCAACTGAGCAGTTCTTC
>TRBV11-2|15|TRBD2|TRBJ2-5|many
CASSLLYGLAETQYF
TGTGCCAGCAGCTTACTCTATGGACTAGCGGAGACCCAGTACTTC
>TRBV20-1|11|-|TRBJ1-2|-
CSAPRDAGYTF
TGCAGTGCTCCCCGGGACGCCGGCTACACCTTC
>TRBV2|15|TRBD2|TRBJ2-2|-
CASSGTSGEGRELFF
TGTGCCAGCAGTGGGACTAGCGGGGAAGGCCGGGAGCTGTTTTTT
>TRBV9|16|TRBD1|TRBJ1-3|-
CASSVEAGGVGNTIYF
TGTGCCAGCAGCGTAGAAGCAGGGGGCGTCGGAAACACCATATATTTT
>TRBV19|13|-|TRBJ1-6|-
CASSGKGNSPLHF
TGTGCCAGTAGTGGAAAGGGTAATTCACCCCTCCACTTT
>TRBV7-2|12|-|TRBJ2-2|-
CASSLALGELFF
TGTGCCAGCAGCTTAGCGCTAGGGGAGCTGTTTTTT
>TRBV5-1|16|-|TRBJ2-1|-
CASSLRGVSGLEEQFF
TGCGCCAGCAGCTTGAGAGGGGTCTCTGGCTTGGAGGAGCAGTTCTTC
>TRBV5-4|15|-|TRBJ1-4|-
CASSLRQVANEKLFF
TGTGCCAGCAGCCTACGACAGGTCGCTAATGAAAAACTGTTTTTT
>TRBV18|14|TRBD1|TRBJ1-3|-
CASSPQGAGNTIYF
TGTGCCAGCTCACCCCAGGGGGCTGGAAACACCATATATTTT
>TRBV5-1|15|-|TRBJ1-1|-
CASSFDLGRYTEAFF
TGCGCCAGCAGCTTCGACTTGGGGCGCTACACTGAAGCTTTCTTT
>TRBV6-1|18|TRBD2|TRBJ2-2|-
CASSEHPTSGNRAGELFF
TGTGCCAGCAGTGAACACCCTACTAGCGGGAATCGCGCTGGGGAGCTGTTTTTT
>TRBV19|17|-|TRBJ1-5|few
CASKPLQGGGSNQPQHF
TGTGCCAGCAAACCTCTCCAGGGAGGTGGGAGCAATCAGCCCCAGCATTTT
>TRBV19|12|-|TRBJ2-5|-
CASSIGRETQYF
TGTGCCAGTAGTATTGGAAGGGAGACCCAGTACTTC
>TRBV5-1|14|TRBD1|TRBJ1-2|-
CASSLGQGDYGYTF
TGCGCCAGCAGCCTGGGACAGGGGGACTATGGCTACACCTTC
>TRBV10-3|15|-|TRBJ1-4|-
CAISESQTPGEKLFF
TGTGCCATCAGTGAGTCGCAAACCCCAGGGGAAAAACTGTTTTTT
>TRBV10-2|12|TRBD1|TRBJ1-5|once
CATQTGNQPQHF
TGCGCCACCCAGACAGGGAATCAGCCCCAGCATTTT
>TRBV5-1|14|-|TRBJ2-1|-
CASSRALDYNEQFF
TGCGCCAGCAGCCGGGCCCTAGATTACAATGAGCAGTTCTTC
>TRBV10-1|15|TRBD2|TRBJ2-5|-
CASSEGLAGQETQYF
TGCGCCAGCAGTGAGGGACTAGCGGGCCAAGAGACCCAGTACTTC
>TRBV18|17|TRBD2|TRBJ2-3|-
CASSPLGLAGSTDTQYF
TGTGCCAGCTCACCTCTGGGACTAGCGGGGAGCACAGATACGCAGTATTTT
>TRBV18|16|TRBD1|TRBJ1-1|-
CASSPLTTGANTEAFF
TGTGCCAGCTCACCCCTTACGACAGGGGCGAACACTGAAGCTTTCTTT
>TRBV27|13|TRBD1|TRBJ1-4|-
CASKRDRGEKLFF
TGTGCCAGCAAGCGGGACAGGGGCGAAAAACTGTTTTTT
>TRBV6-5|15|TRBD1|TRBJ2-1|-
CASSSRRQGYNEQFF
TGTGCCAGCAGTTCGCGAAGACAGGGCTACAATGAGCAGTTCTTC
>TRBV6-5|13|TRBD2|TRBJ2-7|-
CASTLIWGGEQYF
TGTGCCAGCACCTTAATCTGGGGGGGCGAGCAGTACTTC
>TRBV9|15|-|TRBJ1-3|-
CASSVEHGVGNTIYF
TGTGCCAGCAGCGTAGAACACGGAGTCGGAAACACCATATATTTT
>TRBV5-6|12|-|TRBJ2-7|-
CASSPRSGEQYF
TGTGCCAGCAGCCCCCGTTCCGGCGAGCAGTACTTC
>TRBV11-2|18|TRBD1|TRBJ1-3|-
CASSLVLHRQGTGNTIYF
TGTGCCAGCAGCTTAGTTTTACATCGACAGGGAACTGGAAACACCATATATTTT
>TRBV30|15|-|TRBJ2-3|-
CAWTSHGGRADTQYF
TGTGCCTGGACGTCCCACGGGGGTAGGGCAGATACGCAGTATTTT